This T cell receptor (beta chain) was identified in a study of cytotoxic CD8 clonotypes in ibrutinib-treated CLL. Study results and caveats: Contraction or stability on treatment characterized the public clonotypes, which were uncommon. Baseline levels of clonality went above those of age-matched healthy donors and moved with circulating CD8+ T-cell counts. The study found clonality rose at ibrutinib response, then fell toward baseline at progression.

TCR beta library input comprised around 2.1 micrograms of genomic DNA from cryopreserved PBMCs. As concerns this clone: The antigen remains undetermined.

Here immunoSEQ multiplex PCR was the method, and the copy in TCRdb shows in-frame clones only, minus some. Among around 310,000 clones listed, around four fifths were seen once. Per the germline V gene, CDR1 is KGHSH and CDR2 is LQKENI. J gave up 5 bases and V 3 bases, and 13 bases lay outside the gene matches. The CDR3 covers 16 residues. The starting material was PBMCs, obtained before ibrutinib treatment. V and J are TRBV18 and TRBJ2-7; 7 positions match TRBD1. The sequence derives from a human donor with chronic lymphocytic leukemia. In nucleotides, the CDR3 is TGTGCCAGCTCACCCTATGCCGGGACAGATGCGAACGAGCAGTACTTC. This codes for CASSPYAGTDANEQYF.